This T cell receptor beta chain came from a study of blood T cell repertoires in COVID-19. At the level of the study: Specimens from acute and convalescent COVID-19 originated in the United States, Italy and Spain. Sources were T cells, B-cell-depleted T cells, or PBMCs; the material itself was cDNA or gDNA.

In the original analysis: Nucleated cell number was recorded as an estimate derived from reference gene primer amplification. Clones were read by immunoSEQ multiplex PCR, and TCRdb kept only the in-frame ones, dropping some. V and J calls and clone size are given by that table; D and trimming were obtained from the DNA. Of 200,000 to 300,000 clones listed, around 87% are singletons. The CDR3 is 14 residues long. Sequencing used peripheral blood. The gene calls are TRBV21-1 and TRBJ2-7; the D segment call TRBD1 is taken from the table without a DNA check. TRBV21-1 is tagged as a pseudogene. This TCR was sampled from a woman aged 70-85 years with active or convalescent COVID-19. The DNA for the CDR3 is TGTGCCAGCAGCACCCAAAATGACAGGGACGAGCAGTACTTC. It translates to CASSTQNDRDEQYF.